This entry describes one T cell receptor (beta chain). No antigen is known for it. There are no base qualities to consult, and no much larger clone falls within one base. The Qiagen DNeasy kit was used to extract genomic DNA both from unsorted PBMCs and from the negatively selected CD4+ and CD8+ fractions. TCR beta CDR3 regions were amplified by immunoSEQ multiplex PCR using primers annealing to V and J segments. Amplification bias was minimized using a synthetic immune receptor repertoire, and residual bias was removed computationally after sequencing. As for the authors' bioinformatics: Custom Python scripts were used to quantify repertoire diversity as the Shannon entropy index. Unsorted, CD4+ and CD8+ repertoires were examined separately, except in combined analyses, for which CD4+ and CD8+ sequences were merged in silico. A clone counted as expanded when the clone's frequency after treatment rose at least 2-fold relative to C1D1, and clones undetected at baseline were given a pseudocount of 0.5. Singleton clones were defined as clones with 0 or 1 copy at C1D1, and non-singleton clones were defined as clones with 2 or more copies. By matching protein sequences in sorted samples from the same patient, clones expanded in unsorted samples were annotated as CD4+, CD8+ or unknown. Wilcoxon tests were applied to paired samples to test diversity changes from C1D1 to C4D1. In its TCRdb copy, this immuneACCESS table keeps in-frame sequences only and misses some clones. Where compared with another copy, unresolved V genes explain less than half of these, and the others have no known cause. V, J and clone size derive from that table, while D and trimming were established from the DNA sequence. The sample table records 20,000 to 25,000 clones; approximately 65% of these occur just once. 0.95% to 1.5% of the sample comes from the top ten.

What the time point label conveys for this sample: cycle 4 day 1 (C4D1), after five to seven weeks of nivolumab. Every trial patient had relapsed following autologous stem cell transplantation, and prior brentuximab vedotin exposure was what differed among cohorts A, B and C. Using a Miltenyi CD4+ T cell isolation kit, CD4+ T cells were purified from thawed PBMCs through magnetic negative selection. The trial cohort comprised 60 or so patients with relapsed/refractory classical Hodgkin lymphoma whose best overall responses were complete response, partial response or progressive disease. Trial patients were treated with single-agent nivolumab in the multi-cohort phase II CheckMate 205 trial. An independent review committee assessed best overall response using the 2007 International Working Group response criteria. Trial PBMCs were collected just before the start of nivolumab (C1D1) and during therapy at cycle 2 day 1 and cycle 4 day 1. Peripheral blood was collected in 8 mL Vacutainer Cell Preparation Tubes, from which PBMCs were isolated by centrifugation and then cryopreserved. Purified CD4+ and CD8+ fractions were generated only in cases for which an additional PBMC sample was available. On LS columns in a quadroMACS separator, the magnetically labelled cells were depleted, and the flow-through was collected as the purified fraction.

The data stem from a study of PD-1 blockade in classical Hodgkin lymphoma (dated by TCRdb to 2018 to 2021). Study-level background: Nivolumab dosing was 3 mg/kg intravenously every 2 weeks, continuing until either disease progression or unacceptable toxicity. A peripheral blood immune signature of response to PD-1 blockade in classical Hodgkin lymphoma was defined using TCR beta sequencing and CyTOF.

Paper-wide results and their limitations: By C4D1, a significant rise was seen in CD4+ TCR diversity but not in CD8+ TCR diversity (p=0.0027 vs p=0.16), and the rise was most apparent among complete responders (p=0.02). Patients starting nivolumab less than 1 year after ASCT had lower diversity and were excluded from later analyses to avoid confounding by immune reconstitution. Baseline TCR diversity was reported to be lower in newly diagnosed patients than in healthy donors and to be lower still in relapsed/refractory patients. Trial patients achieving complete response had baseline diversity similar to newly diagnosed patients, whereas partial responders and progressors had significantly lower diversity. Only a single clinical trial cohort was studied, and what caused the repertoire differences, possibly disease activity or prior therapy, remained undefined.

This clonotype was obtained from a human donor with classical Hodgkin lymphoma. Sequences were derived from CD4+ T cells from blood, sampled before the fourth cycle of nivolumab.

The CDR3 region reads CASSLGGFRANEKLFF. The DNA sequence is given as TGTGCCAGCAGCTTAGGAGGATTCCGGGCTAATGAAAAACTGTTTTTT. The chain couples TRBV11-2 to TRBJ1-4, with no reliable assignment of the D segment. The CDR3 numbers 16 residues from cysteine through phenylalanine. Kept here is only the CDR3 DNA, which spans 48 bases and is read in frame from base 1. The V and J ends are trimmed by 1 base and 3 bases, leaving 12 bases between them. CDR1 and CDR2, looked up from the germline V gene, are SGHAT and FQNNGV.